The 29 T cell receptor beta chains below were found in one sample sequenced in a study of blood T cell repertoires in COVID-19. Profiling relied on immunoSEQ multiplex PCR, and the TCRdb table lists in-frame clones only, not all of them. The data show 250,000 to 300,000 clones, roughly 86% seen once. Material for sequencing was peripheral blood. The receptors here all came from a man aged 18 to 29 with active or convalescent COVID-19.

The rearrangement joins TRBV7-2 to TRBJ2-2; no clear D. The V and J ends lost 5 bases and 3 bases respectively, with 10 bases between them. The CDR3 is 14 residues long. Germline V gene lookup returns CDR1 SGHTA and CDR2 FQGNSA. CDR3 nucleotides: TGTGCCAGCAGCCCTAGTCGGGACACCGGGGAGCTGTTTTTT. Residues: CASSPSRDTGELFF.

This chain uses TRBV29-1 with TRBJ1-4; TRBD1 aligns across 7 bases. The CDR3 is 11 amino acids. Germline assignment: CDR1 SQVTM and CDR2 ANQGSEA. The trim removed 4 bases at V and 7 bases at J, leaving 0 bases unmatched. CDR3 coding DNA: TGCAGCGTTGGACAGGGTGAAAAACTGTTTTTT. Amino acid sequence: CSVGQGEKLFF.

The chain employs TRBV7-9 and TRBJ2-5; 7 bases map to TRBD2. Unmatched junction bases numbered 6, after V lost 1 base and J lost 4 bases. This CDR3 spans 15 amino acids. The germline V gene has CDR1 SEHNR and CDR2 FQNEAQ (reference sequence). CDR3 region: CASSLGFGEGETQYF. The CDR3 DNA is TGTGCCAGCAGCTTAGGCTTCGGGGAGGGAGAGACCCAGTACTTC.

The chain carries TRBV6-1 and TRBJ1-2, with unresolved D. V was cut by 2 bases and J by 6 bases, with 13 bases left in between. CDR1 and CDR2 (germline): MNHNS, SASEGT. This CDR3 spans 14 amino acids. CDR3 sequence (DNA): TGTGCCAGCAGTGAACCCGGGAGATCCAATGGCTACACCTTC. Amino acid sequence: CASSEPGRSNGYTF.

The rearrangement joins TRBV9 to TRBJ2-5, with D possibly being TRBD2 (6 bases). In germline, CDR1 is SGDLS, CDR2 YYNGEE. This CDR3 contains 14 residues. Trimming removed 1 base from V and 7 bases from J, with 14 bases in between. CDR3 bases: TGTGCCAGCAGCGTATACCCGGGGGAAGGGACCCAGTACTTC. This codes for CASSVYPGEGTQYF.

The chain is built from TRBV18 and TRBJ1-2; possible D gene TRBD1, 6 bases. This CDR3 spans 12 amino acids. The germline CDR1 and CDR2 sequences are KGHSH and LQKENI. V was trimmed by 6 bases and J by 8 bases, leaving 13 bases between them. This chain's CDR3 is CASSPGEDGYTF. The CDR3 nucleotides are TGTGCCAGCTCGCCAGGGGAGGACGGCTACACCTTC.

CDR3 coding DNA: TGTGCTAGTGCCCTGAGAGGAGTCACAGATACGCAGTATTTT. Its translation is CASALRGVTDTQYF. The chain combines TRBV12-5 with TRBJ2-3; the D is unclear. The V and J ends lost 7 bases and 2 bases respectively, with 13 bases between them. The CDR3 totals 14 residues. Germline V gene sequence: CDR1 LGHNT, CDR2 FRNRAP.

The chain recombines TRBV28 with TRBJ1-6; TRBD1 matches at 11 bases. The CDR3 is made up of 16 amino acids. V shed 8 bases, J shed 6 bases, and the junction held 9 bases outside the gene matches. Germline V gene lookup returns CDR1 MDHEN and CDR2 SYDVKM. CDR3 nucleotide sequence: TGTGCCAGCGACAGCCAGGGACAGGGGGGTAATTCACCCCTCCACTTT. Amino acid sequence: CASDSQGQGGNSPLHF.

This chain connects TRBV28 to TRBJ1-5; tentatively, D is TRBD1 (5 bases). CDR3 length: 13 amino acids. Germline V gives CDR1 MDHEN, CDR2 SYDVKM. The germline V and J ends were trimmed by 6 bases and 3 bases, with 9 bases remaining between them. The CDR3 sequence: CASSRQINQPQHF. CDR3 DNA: TGTGCCAGCAGCCGACAGATCAATCAGCCCCAGCATTTT.

CDR3 amino acids: CASSFRLPTGELFF. DNA of the CDR3: TGTGCCAGCAGCTTCAGGCTACCTACCGGGGAGCTGTTTTTT. The chain links TRBV5-8 to TRBJ2-2; D is unclear. V was pared by 2 bases and J by 5 bases, with 10 bases between. In germline, CDR1 is SGHTS, CDR2 YDEGEE. CDR3 length equals 14 residues.

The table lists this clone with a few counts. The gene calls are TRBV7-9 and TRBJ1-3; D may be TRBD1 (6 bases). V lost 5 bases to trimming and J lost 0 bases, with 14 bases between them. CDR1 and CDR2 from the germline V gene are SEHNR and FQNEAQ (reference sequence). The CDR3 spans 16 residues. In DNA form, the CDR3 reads TGTGCCAGCAGCCGGGGAGGGGGGTCCTCTGGAAACACCATATATTTT. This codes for CASSRGGGSSGNTIYF.

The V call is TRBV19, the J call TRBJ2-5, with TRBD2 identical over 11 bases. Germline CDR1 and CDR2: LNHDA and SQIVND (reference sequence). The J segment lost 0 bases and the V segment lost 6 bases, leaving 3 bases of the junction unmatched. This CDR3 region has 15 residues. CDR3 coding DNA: TGTGCCAGTAGCCTGGGACTAGCGGACCAAGAGACCCAGTACTTC. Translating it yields CASSLGLADQETQYF.

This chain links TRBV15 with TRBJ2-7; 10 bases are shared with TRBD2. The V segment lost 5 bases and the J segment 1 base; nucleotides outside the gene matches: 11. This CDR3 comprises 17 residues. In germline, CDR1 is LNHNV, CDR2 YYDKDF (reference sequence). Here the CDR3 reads CATSHTSGAGGSYEQYF. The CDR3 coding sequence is TGTGCCACCAGCCATACTAGCGGGGCCGGGGGGTCCTACGAGCAGTACTTC.

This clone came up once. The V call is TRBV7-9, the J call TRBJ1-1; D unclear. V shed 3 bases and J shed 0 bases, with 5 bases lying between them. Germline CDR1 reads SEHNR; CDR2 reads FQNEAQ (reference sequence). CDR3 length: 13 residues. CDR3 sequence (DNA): TGTGCCAGCAGCTTTCTTCTGAACACTGAAGCTTTCTTT. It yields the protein CASSFLLNTEAFF.

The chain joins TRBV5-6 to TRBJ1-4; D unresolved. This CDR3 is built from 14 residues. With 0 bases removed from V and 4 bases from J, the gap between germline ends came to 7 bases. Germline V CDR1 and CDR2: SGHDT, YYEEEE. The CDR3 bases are TGTGCCAGCAGCTTGGGGCAGATTAATGAAAAACTGTTTTTT. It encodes CASSLGQINEKLFF.

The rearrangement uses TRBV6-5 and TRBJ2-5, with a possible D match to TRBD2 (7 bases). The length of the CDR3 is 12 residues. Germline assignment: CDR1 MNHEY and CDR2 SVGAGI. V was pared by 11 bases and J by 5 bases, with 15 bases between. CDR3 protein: CAAGAGRETQYF. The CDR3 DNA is TGTGCCGCGGGGGCAGGGAGGGAGACCCAGTACTTC.

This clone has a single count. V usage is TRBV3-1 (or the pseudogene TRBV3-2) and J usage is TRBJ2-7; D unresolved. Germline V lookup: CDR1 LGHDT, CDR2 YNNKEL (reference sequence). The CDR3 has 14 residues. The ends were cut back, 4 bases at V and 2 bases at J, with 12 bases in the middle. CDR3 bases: TGTGCCAGCAGCCCATGGGCCGAAACCTACGAGCAGTACTTC. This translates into CASSPWAETYEQYF.

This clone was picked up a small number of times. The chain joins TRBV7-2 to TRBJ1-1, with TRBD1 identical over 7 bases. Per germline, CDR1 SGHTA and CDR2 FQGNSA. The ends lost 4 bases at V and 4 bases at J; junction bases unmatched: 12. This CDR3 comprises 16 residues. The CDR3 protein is CASSSNSGTVLTEAFF. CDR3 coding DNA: TGTGCCAGCAGCTCGAATTCCGGGACAGTGCTCACTGAAGCTTTCTTT.

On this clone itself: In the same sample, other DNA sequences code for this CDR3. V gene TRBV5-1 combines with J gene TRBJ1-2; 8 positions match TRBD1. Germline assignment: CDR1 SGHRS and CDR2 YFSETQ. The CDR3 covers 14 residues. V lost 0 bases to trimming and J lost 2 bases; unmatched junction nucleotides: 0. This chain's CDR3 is CASSLGQGNYGYTF. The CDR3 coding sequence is TGCGCCAGCAGCTTGGGACAGGGGAACTATGGCTACACCTTC.

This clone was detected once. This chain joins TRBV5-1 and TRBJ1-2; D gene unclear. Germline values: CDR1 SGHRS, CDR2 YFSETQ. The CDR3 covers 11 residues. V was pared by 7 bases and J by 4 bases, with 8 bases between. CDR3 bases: TGCGCCAGCGGCAGTTCCTATGGCTACACCTTC. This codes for CASGSSYGYTF.

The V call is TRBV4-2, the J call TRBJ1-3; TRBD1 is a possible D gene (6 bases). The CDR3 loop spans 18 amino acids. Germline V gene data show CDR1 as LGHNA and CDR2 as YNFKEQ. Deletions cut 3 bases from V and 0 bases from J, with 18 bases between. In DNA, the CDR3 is TGTGCCAGCAGCCAGGGTGAGGGGGGGGCCTACTCTGGAAACACCATATATTTT. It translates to CASSQGEGGAYSGNTIYF.

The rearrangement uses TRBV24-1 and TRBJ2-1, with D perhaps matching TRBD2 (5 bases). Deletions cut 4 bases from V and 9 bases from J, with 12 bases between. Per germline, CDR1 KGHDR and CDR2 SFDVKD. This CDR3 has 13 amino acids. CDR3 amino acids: CATSDPGGSEQFF. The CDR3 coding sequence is TGTGCCACCAGTGACCCTGGAGGTAGTGAGCAGTTCTTC.

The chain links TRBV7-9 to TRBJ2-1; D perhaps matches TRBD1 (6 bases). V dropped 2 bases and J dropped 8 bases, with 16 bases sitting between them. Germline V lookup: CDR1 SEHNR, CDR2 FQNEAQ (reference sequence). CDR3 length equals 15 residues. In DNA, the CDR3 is TGTGCCAGCAGCTTAAAGGGACAAGGTGGAGATGAGCAGTTCTTC. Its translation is CASSLKGQGGDEQFF.

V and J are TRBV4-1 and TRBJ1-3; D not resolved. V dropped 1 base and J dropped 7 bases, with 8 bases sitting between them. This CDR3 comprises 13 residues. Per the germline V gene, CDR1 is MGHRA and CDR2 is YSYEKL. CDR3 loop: CASSQVIGNTIYF. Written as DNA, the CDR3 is TGCGCCAGCAGCCAAGTAATCGGGAACACCATATATTTT.

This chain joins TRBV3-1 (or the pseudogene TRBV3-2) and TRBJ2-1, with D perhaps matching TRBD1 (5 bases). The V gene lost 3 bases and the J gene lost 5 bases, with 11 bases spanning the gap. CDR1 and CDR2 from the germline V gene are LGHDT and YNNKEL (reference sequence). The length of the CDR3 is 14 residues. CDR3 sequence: CASSHAVGHNEQFF. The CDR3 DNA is TGTGCCAGCAGCCATGCGGTGGGGCACAATGAGCAGTTCTTC.

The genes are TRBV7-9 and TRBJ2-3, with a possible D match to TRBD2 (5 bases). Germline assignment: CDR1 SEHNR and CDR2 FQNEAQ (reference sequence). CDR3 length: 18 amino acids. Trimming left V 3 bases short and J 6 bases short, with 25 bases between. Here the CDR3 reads CASSFHASLALKRDTQYF. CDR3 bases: TGTGCCAGCAGCTTCCATGCATCGCTAGCTCTTAAAAGGGATACGCAGTATTTT.

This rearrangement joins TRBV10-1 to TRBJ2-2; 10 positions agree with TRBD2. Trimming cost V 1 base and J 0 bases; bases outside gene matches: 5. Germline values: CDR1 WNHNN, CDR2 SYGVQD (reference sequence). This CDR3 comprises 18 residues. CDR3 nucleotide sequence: TGCGCCAGCAGTGAGTTCTCTCTAGCGGGGGCGAACACCGGGGAGCTGTTTTTT. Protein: CASSEFSLAGANTGELFF.

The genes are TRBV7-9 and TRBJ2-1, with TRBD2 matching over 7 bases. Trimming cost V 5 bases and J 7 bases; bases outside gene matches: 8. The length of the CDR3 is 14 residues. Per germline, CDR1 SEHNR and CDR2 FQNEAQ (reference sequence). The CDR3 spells CASSPGSGGNEQFF. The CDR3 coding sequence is TGTGCCAGCAGCCCTGGGTCGGGGGGAAATGAGCAGTTCTTC.

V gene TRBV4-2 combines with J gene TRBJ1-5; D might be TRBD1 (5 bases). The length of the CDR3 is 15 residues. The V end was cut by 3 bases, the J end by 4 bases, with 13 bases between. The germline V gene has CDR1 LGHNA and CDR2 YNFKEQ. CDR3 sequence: CASSQAGRLNQPQHF. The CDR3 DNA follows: TGTGCCAGCAGCCAGGCGGGACGGTTAAATCAGCCCCAGCATTTT.